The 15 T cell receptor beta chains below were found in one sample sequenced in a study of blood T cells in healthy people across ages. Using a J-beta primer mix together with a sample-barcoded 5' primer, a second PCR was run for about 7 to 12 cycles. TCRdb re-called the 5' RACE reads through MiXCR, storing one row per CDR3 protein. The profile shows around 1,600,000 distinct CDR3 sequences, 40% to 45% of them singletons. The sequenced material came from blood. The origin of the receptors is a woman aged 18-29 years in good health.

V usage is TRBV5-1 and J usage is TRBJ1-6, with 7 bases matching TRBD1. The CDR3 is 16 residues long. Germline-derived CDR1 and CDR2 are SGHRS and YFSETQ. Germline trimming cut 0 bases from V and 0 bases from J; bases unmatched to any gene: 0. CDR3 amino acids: CASSLGDSSYNSPLHF. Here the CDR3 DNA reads TGCGCCAGCAGCTTGGGGGACAGCTCCTATAATTCACCCCTCCACTTT.

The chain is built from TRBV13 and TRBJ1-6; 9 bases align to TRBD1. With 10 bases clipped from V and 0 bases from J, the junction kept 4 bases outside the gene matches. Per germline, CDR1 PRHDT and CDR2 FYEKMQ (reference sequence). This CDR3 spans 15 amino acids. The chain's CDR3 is CATQDRGSYNSPLHF. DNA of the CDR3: TGTGCCACTCAGGACAGGGGCTCCTATAATTCACCCCTCCACTTT.

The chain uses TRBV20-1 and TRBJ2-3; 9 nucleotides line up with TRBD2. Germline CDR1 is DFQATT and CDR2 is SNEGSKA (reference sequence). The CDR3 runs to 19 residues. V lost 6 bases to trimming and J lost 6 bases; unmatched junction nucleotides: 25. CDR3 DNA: TGCAGTGCCAACCCTCTGGCTAGCGGGGTGAACCCCTCGGGGGATACGCAGTATTTT. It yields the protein CSANPLASGVNPSGDTQYF.

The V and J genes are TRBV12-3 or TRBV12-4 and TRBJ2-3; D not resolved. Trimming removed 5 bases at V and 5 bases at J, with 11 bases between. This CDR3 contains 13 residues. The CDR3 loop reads CASSADSGDTQYF. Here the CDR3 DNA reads TGTGCCAGCAGTGCCGACTCGGGAGATACGCAGTATTTT.

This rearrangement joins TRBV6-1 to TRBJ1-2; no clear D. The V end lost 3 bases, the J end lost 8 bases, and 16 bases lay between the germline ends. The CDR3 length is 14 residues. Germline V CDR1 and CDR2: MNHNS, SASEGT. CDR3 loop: CASSDPLQGRGYTF. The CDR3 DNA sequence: TGTGCCAGCAGTGACCCTTTGCAAGGACGAGGCTACACCTTC.

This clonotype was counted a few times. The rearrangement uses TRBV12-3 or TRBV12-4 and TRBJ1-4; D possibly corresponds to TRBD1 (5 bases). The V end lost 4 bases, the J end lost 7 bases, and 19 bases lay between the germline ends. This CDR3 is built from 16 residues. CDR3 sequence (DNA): TGTGCCAGCAGTTCCGACAGTCTTCACGTCGCTGAAAAACTGTTTTTT. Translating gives CASSSDSLHVAEKLFF.

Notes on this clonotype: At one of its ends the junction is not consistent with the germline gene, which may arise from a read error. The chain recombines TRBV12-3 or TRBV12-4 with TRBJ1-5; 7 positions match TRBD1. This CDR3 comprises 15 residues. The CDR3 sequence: CAISLARGPNQPQHF. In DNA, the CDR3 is TGTGCCATCAGTTTAGCAAGGGGGCCCAATCAGCCCCAGCATTTT.

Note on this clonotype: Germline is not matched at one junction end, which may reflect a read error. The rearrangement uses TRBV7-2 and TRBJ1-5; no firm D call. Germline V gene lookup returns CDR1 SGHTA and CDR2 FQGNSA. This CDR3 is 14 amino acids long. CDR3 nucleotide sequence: TGTGCCAGCAGTTTAGGACGGCTCAATCAGCCCCAGCATTTT. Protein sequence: CASSLGRLNQPQHF.

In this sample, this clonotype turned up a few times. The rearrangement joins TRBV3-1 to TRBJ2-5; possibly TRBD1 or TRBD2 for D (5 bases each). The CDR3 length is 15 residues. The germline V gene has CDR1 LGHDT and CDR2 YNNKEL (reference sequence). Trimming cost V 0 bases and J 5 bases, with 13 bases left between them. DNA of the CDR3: TGTGCCAGCAGCCAAGATTGGGACCTCCGGGAGACCCAGTACTTC. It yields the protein CASSQDWDLRETQYF.

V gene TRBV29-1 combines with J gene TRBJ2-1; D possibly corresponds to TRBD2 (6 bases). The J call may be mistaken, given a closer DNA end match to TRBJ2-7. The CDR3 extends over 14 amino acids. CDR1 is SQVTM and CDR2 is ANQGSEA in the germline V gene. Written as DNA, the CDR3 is TGCAGCGCCGTCACCGGGAGCTCCTACAATGAGCAGTACTTC. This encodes CSAVTGSSYNEQYF.

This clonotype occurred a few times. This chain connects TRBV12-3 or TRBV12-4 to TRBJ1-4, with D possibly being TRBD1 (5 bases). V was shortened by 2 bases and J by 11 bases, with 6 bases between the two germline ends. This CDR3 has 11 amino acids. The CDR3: CASSLSGKLFF. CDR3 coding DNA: TGTGCCAGCAGTTTATCAGGGAAACTGTTTTTT.

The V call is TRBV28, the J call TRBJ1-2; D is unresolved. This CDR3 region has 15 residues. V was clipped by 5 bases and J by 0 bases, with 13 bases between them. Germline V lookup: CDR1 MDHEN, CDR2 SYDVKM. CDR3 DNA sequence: TGTGCCAGCAGTGGGTCCGGCTACCCTAACTATGGCTACACCTTC. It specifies CASSGSGYPNYGYTF.

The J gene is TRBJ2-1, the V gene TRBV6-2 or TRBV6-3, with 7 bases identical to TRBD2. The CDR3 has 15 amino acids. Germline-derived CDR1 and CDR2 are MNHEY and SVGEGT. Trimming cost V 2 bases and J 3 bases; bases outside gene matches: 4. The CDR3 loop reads CASSYRLAVYNEQFF. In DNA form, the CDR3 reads TGTGCCAGCAGTTACCGCCTAGCGGTCTACAATGAGCAGTTCTTC.

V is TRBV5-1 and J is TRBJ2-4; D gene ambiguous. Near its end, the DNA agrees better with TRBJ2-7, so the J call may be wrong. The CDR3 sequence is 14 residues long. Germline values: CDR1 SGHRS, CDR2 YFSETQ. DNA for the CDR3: TGCGCCAGCAGCTTGGCCCCCGGTCAGTACGAGCAGTACTTC. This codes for CASSLAPGQYEQYF.

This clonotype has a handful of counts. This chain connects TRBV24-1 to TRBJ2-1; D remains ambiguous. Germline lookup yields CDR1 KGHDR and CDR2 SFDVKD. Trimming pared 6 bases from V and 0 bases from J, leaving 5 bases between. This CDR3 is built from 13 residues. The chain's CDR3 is CATSPSSYNEQFF. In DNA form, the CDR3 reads TGTGCCACCAGTCCAAGCTCCTACAATGAGCAGTTCTTC.